This T cell receptor beta chain came from a study of T cell changes during pregnancy in multiple sclerosis. CDR3 length equals 14 residues. V dropped 2 bases and J dropped 0 bases, with 7 bases sitting between them. In germline, CDR1 is SGHRS, CDR2 YFSETQ. A remark on this clone: Other DNA sequences within the sample encode an identical CDR3.

Assay used: immunoSEQ multiplex PCR; TCRdb lists only in-frame clones, some missing. The table records 100,000 or so clones, 90% to 95% of them present only once. The sequencing used peripheral blood, collected before pregnancy. The chain uses TRBV5-1 and TRBJ2-3, with a possible D match to TRBD1 (6 bases). The origin of this receptor is a female donor with multiple sclerosis, enrolled in a pregnancy study. The CDR3, as DNA: TGCGCCAGCAGCTTAGGGGGAAGCACAGATACGCAGTATTTT. This codes for CASSLGGSTDTQYF. The variable domain in full, with the rest retrieved from reference TRBV5-1 and TRBJ2-3, is KAGVTQTPRYLIKTRGQQVTLSCSPISGHRSVSWYQQTPGQGLQFLFEYFSETQRNKGNFPGRFSGRQFSNSRSEMNVSTLELGDSALYLCASSLGGSTDTQYFGPGTRLTVL.